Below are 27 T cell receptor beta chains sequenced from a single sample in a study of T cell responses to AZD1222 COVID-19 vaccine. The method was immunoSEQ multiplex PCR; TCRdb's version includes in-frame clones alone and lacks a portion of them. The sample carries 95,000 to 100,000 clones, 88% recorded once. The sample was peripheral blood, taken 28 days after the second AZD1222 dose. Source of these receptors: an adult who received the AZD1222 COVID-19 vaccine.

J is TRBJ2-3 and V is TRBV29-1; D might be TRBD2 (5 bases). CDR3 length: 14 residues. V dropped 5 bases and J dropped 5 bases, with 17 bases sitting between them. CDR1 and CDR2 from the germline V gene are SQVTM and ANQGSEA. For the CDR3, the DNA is TGCAGCGTTCCGCCTCGGGGAATTGGAGATACGCAGTATTTT. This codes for CSVPPRGIGDTQYF.

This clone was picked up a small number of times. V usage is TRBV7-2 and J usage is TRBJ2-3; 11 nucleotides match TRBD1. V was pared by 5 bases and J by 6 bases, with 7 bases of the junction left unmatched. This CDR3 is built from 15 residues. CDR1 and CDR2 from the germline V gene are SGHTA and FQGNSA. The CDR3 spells CASSPRDRGADTQYF. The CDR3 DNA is TGTGCCAGCAGCCCAAGGGACAGGGGGGCGGATACGCAGTATTTT.

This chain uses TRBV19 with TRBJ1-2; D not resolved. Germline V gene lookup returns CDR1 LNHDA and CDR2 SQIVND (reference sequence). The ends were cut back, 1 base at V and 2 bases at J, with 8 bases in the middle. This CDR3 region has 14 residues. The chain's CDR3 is CASSIVSENYGYTF. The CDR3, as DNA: TGTGCCAGTAGTATAGTTTCGGAAAACTATGGCTACACCTTC.

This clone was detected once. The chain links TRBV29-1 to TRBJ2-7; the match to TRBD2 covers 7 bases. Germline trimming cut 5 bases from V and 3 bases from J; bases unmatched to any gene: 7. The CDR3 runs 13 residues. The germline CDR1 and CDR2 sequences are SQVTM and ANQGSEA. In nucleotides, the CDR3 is TGCAGCGTTCGCCTGGGGGGGGGCTACGAGCAGTACTTC. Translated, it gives CSVRLGGGYEQYF.

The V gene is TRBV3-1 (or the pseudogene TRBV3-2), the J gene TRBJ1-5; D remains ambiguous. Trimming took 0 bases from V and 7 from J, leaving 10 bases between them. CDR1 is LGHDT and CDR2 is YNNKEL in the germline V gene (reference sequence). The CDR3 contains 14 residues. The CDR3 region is CASSQDTILQPQHF. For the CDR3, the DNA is TGTGCCAGCAGCCAAGACACGATTCTACAGCCCCAGCATTTT.

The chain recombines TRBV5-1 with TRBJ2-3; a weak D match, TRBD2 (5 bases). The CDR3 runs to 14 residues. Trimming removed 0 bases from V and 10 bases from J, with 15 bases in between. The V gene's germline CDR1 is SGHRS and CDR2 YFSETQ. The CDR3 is CASSLETEVRPQYF. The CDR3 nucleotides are TGCGCCAGCAGCTTGGAGACGGAGGTCCGTCCGCAGTATTTT.

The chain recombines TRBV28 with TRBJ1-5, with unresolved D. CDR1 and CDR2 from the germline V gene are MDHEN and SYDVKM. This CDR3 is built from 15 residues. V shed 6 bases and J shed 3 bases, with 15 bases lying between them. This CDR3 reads CASSAVTRNNQPQHF. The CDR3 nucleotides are TGTGCCAGCAGCGCGGTCACCAGGAACAATCAGCCCCAGCATTTT. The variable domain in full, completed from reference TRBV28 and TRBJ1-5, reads DVKVTQSSRYLVKRTGEKVFLECVQDMDHENMFWYRQDPGLGLRLIYFSYDVKMKEKGDIPEGYSVSREKKERFSLILESASTNQTSMYLCASSAVTRNNQPQHFGDGTRLSIL.

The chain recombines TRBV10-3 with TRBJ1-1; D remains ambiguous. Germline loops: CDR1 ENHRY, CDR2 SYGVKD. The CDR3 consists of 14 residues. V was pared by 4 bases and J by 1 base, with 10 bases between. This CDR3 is CAISGLHQNTEAFF. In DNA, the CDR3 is TGTGCCATCAGTGGCTTGCACCAGAACACTGAAGCTTTCTTT.

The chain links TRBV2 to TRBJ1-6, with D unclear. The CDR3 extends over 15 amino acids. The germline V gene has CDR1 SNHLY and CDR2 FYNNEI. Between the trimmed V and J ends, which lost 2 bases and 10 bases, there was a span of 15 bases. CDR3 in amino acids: CASSERWPQESPLHF. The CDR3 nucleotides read TGTGCCAGCAGTGAACGTTGGCCCCAGGAATCACCCCTCCACTTT.

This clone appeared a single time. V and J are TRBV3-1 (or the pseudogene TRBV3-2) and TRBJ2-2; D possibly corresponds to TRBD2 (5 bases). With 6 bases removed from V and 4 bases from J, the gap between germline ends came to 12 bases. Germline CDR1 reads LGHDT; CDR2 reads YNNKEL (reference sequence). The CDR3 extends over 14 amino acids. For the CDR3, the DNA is TGTGCCAGCAGGGGCTCTGGGAGCACCGGGGAGCTGTTTTTT. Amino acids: CASRGSGSTGELFF.

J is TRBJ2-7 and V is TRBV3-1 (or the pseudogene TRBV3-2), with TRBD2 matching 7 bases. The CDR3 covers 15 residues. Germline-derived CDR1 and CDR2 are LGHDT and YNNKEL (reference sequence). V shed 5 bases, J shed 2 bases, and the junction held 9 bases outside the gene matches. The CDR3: CASSVSGVSPYEQYF. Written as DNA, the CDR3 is TGTGCCAGCAGCGTGAGCGGGGTCTCACCCTACGAGCAGTACTTC.

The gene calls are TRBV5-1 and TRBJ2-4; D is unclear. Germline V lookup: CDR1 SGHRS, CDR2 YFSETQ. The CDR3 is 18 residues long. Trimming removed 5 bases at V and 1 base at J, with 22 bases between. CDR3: CASRNVRTGAFAKNIQYF. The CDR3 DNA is TGCGCCAGCAGGAATGTCCGGACGGGTGCCTTTGCCAAAAACATTCAGTACTTC.

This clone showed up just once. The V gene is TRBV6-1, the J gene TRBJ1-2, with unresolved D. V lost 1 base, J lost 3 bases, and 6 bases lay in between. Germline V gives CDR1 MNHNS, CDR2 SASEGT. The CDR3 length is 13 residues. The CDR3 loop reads CASSEDGYYGYTF. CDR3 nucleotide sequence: TGTGCCAGCAGTGAAGACGGCTACTATGGCTACACCTTC.

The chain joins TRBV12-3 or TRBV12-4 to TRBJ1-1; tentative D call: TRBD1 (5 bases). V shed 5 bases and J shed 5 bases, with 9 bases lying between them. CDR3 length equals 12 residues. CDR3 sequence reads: CASSLQGTEAFF. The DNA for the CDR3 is TGTGCCAGCAGTCTTCAGGGAACTGAAGCTTTCTTT.

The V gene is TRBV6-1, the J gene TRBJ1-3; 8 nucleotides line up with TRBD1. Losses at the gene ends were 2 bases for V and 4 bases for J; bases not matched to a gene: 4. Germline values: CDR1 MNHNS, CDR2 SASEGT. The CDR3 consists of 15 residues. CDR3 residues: CASSETRGLGNTIYF. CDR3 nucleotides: TGTGCCAGCAGTGAAACCAGGGGGCTGGGAAACACCATATATTTT.

The CDR3 sequence: CASSIGGYTGELFF. Here the CDR3 DNA reads TGTGCCAGTAGTATAGGAGGGTACACCGGGGAGCTGTTTTTT. The chain uses TRBV19 and TRBJ2-2, with D perhaps matching TRBD2 (5 bases). V lost 1 base and J 3 bases, leaving 6 bases between the germline ends. CDR1 is LNHDA and CDR2 is SQIVND in the germline V gene (reference sequence). The CDR3 is made up of 14 amino acids.

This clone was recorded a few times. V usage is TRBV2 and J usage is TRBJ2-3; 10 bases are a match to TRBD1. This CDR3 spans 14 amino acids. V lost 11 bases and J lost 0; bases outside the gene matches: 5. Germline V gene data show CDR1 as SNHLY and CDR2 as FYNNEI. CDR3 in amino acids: CACDRGQSTDTQYF. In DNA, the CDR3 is TGTGCCTGCGACAGGGGGCAAAGCACAGATACGCAGTATTTT.

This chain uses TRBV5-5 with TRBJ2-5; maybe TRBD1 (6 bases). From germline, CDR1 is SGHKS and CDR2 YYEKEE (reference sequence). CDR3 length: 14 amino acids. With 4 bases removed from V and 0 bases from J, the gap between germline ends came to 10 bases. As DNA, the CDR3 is TGTGCCAGCAGCCTAAGGACAGACCAAGAGACCCAGTACTTC. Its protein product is CASSLRTDQETQYF.

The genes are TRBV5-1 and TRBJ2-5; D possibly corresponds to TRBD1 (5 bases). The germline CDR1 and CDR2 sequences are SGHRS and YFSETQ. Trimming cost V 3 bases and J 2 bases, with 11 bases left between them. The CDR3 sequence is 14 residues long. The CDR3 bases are TGCGCCAGCAGCTCGCAGGGAATACAAGAGACCCAGTACTTC. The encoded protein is CASSSQGIQETQYF.

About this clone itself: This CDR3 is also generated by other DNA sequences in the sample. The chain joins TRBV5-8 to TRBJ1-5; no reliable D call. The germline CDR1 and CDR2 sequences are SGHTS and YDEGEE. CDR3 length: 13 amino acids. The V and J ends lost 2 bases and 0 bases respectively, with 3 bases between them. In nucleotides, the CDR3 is TGTGCCAGCAGCTTAGATAGCAATCAGCCCCAGCATTTT. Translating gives CASSLDSNQPQHF.

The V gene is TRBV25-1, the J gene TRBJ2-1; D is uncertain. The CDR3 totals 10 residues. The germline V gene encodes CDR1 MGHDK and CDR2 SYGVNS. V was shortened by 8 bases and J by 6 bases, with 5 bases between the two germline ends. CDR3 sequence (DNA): TGTGCCAGCCGACGCAATGAGCAGTTCTTC. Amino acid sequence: CASRRNEQFF.

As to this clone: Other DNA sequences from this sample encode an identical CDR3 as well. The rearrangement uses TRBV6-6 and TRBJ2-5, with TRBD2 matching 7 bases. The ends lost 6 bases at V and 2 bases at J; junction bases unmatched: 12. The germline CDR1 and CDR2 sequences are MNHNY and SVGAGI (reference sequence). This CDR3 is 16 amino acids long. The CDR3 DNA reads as TGTGCCAGCAGCAACTTCGGAGCTAGCGGACAAGAGACCCAGTACTTC. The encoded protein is CASSNFGASGQETQYF.

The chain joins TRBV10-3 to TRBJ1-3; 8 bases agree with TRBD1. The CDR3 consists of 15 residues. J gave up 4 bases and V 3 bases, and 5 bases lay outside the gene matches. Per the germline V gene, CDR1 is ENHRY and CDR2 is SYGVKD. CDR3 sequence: CAISERQGTGNTIYF. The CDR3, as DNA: TGTGCCATCAGTGAACGACAGGGGACAGGAAACACCATATATTTT.

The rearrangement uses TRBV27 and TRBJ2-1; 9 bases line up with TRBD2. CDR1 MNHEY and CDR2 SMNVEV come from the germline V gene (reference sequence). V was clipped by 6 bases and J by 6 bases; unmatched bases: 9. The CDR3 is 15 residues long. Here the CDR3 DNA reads TGTGCCAGCAGAAAGTTAGGTAGCGGGAGCAATGAGCAGTTCTTC. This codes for CASRKLGSGSNEQFF.

CDR3 region: CASSIGGRETQYF. Here the CDR3 DNA reads TGTGCCAGCAGCATAGGGGGGAGGGAGACCCAGTACTTC. The rearrangement uses TRBV28 and TRBJ2-5, with D possibly being TRBD1 or TRBD2 (6 bases each). Per the germline V gene, CDR1 is MDHEN and CDR2 is SYDVKM. This CDR3 contains 13 residues. V was cut by 6 bases and J by 5 bases, with 13 bases left in between.

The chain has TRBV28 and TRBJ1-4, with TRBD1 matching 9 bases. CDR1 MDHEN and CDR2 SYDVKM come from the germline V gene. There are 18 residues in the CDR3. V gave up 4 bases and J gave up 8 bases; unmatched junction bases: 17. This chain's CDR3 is CASSSKSLTGGEGEKLFF. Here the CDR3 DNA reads TGTGCCAGCAGTTCAAAATCTCTTACAGGGGGCGAGGGGGAAAAACTGTTTTTT. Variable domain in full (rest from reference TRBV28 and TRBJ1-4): DVKVTQSSRYLVKRTGEKVFLECVQDMDHENMFWYRQDPGLGLRLIYFSYDVKMKEKGDIPEGYSVSREKKERFSLILESASTNQTSMYLCASSSKSLTGGEGEKLFFGSGTQLSVL.

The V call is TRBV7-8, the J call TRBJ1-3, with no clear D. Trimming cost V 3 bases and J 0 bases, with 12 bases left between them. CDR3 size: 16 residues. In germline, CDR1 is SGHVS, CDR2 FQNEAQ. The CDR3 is CASSFKVFTSGNTIYF. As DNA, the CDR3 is TGTGCCAGCAGCTTTAAGGTATTTACCTCTGGAAACACCATATATTTT. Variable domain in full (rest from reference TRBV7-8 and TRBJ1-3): GAGVSQSPRYKVAKRGQDVALRCDPISGHVSLFWYQQALGQGPEFLTYFQNEAQLDKSGLPSDRFFAERPEGSVSTLKIQRTQQEDSAVYLCASSFKVFTSGNTIYFGEGSWLTVV.